A single T cell receptor (beta chain) is shown here with its context. Its target is not known. Germline loops: CDR1 MNHNS, CDR2 SASEGT. V gave up 3 bases and J gave up 6 bases, with 11 bases separating them. This CDR3 comprises 14 residues. Profiled with immunoSEQ multiplex PCR; TCRdb holds only in-frame clones, not every one. The top ten hold roughly 1.4% of the sample, which has over 130,000 clones, around 90% seen once. The data derive from a study of CD4+ T cells in melanoma. Study results and limitations: A reported correlation linked neoantigen-specific CD4+ T cells to CD8+, macrophage and B cell function.

This sequence originates from a human donor with melanoma. This rearrangement joins TRBV6-1 to TRBJ1-4; TRBD1 is a possible D gene (6 bases). The CDR3 DNA reads TGTGCCAGCAGTGACTGGCAGGGGCATGAAAAACTGTTTTTT. It codes for CASSDWQGHEKLFF.